Presented here are 22 T cell receptor beta chains from one specimen sequenced in a study of CD8+ T cells in alopecia areata. cDNA prepared by RNA extraction and subsequent reverse transcription served as the template for sequencing. Only in-frame clones appear in the TCRdb table, and some are missing; sequencing was by immunoSEQ multiplex PCR. The data show 2,500 to 3,000 clones, with none appearing a single time. The sample taken for sequencing was lesional skin. The source of these receptors is a C3H/HeJ mouse with alopecia areata. The mice in this strain carry MHC haplotype H2-k.

This clone was seen at least ten times. Genes and germline are mouse. The CDR3 is cut off 4 residues early in the read; its end comes from the germline J gene. The gene calls are TRBV13-1 and TRBJ1-2; D possibly corresponds to TRBD1 (6 bases). V shed 2 bases and J shed 3 bases, with 11 bases lying between them. The CDR3 sequence is 14 residues long. Germline V gives CDR1 NSHNY, CDR2 SYGAGN. The sequenced part of the CDR3 DNA is TGTGCCAGCAGTGAAGGGGGGCGCGACTCC. This sequence encodes CASSEGGRDS. The full CDR3 sequence reads CASSEGGRDSDYTF.

There are many counts of this clone. The genes and germline here are from mouse. The observed sequence ends 4 residues before the CDR3 terminus, with the missing tail filled in from the germline J gene. V usage is TRBV3 and J usage is TRBJ2-7, with 11 bases that match TRBD1. The V gene end was trimmed by 6 bases and the J gene end by 3 bases; junction bases not matched to a gene: 1. The CDR3 is made up of 13 amino acids. CDR1 is SNHLY, CDR2 FYNGKV, per germline (reference sequence). The sequenced part of the CDR3 DNA is TGTGCCAGCAGAGGGACAGGGGGCTAT. Its protein is CASRGTGGY. The entire CDR3 sequence reads CASRGTGGYEQYF.

This clone was detected many times. Gene labels here are mouse ones. The CDR3 end is not reached by the read, which stops 4 residues before it; the germline J gene fills it in. V usage is TRBV13-1 and J usage is TRBJ2-3, with 12 bases that match TRBD2. CDR3 length: 17 amino acids. CDR1 NSHNY and CDR2 SYGAGN come from the germline V gene. Losses at the gene ends were 3 bases for V and 2 bases for J; bases not matched to a gene: 7. The covered CDR3 bases are TGTGCCAGCAGTGGAGACAGGGACTGGGGGGTTGCAGAA. Translating it yields CASSGDRDWGVAE. The CDR3 as a whole reads CASSGDRDWGVAETLYF.

This clone was counted between two and nine times. The listed TCRdb protein conflicts with the DNA translation at residue 13, and the protein shown is translated directly from the DNA. The likely explanation is a read error, given a far larger clone one base away. The listed genes are named as in mouse. The sequenced fragment ends 3 residues before the CDR3 boundary, so the rest is inferred from the germline J gene. This chain links TRBV13-3 with TRBJ1-6, with TRBD1 matching over 10 bases. TRBJ1-6 is assigned to the ORF class and has an uncertain function. The CDR3 is made up of 16 amino acids. The germline V gene has CDR1 NNHDY and CDR2 SYVADS. V dropped 1 base and J dropped 6; count of bases not matched to a gene: 4. The covered CDR3 bases are TGTGCCAGCAGTGATAGGGGACAGGGGTCTAATTCGCCC. Protein: CASSDRGQGSNSP. The full CDR3 protein reads CASSDRGQGSNSPLYF.

This clone was picked up many times. Mouse gene names and germline throughout. The read ends 4 residues early relative to the CDR3; the germline J gene fills the gap. This chain links TRBV19 with TRBJ1-2, with TRBD1 identical over 9 bases. Germline V gene lookup returns CDR1 FNHDT and CDR2 SITEND (reference sequence). The CDR3 consists of 16 residues. V lost 4 bases and J lost 0; bases outside the gene matches: 7. CDR3 residues: CASSWGQGFANSDYTF. The part of the CDR3 DNA that was read is TGTGCCAGCAGTTGGGGACAGGGTTTTGCAAACTCC. The complete variable domain, with remaining parts taken from reference TRBV19 and TRBJ1-2, reads GGIITQTPKFLIGQEGQKLTLKCQQNFNHDTMYWYRQDSGKGLRLIYYSITENDLQKGDLSEGYDASREKKSSFSLTVTSAQKNEMAVFLCASSWGQGFANSDYTFGSGTRLLVI.

Worth noting for this clone: Germline and genes: mouse. The CDR3 end falls 4 residues outside the read, so it is completed with the germline J gene. The rearrangement links TRBV4 to TRBJ1-2; 9 bases map to TRBD1. Germline V gene data show CDR1 as LGHDT and CDR2 as YNNKQL (reference sequence). This CDR3 has 13 amino acids. V shed 5 bases, J shed 3 bases, and the junction held 1 base outside the gene matches. CDR3 DNA (partial): TGTGCCAGCAGCACAGGGGGCTACTCC. Translation gives CASSTGGYS. The whole CDR3 is CASSTGGYSDYTF.

The table lists this clone with many counts. The gene symbols are mouse symbols. The read ends 4 residues early relative to the CDR3; the germline J gene fills the gap. The gene calls are TRBV13-2 and TRBJ2-5; 7 bases agree with TRBD1. Per germline, CDR1 NNHNN and CDR2 SYGAGS (reference sequence). The CDR3 has 14 residues. The V gene end was trimmed by 1 base and the J gene end by 3 bases; junction bases not matched to a gene: 2. CDR3 protein: CASGDLGQQDTQYF. The CDR3 bases that were read are TGTGCCAGCGGTGATCTGGGACAGCAAGAC.

By sample share, this clone is large. The genes and germline here are from mouse. The sequenced fragment ends 4 residues before the CDR3 boundary, so the rest is inferred from the germline J gene. The chain links TRBV1 to TRBJ1-1, with a tentative D call TRBD1 (6 bases). Trimming shortened V by 1 base and J by 4 bases, and 10 bases separated the two germline ends. Germline V lookup: CDR1 NSQYPW, CDR2 LRSPGD (reference sequence). The CDR3 has 14 amino acids. The covered CDR3 bases are TGCACCTGCAGTGCAGTCCAGGGGAGCACA. Residues: CTCSAVQGST. In full, the CDR3 is CTCSAVQGSTEVFF.

This clone appeared many times. Gene labels here are mouse ones. The DNA ends 4 residues before the CDR3 does, and the rest of the CDR3 is filled in from the germline J gene. V and J are TRBV13-2 and TRBJ2-4, with 12 bases that match TRBD2. Germline CDR1 and CDR2: NNHNN and SYGAGS (reference sequence). After removal of 1 base from V and 3 bases from J, the junction contained 6 bases not matched to a gene. The CDR3 totals 17 residues. The sequenced CDR3 bases are TGTGCCAGCGGTGATCTGGGACTGGGGGGTGGGCAAAAC. Amino acids: CASGDLGLGGGQN. In full, the CDR3 reads CASGDLGLGGGQNTLYF.

This clone was seen many times. Mouse names are used for the genes. The sequenced fragment ends 4 residues before the CDR3 boundary, so the rest is inferred from the germline J gene. The chain links TRBV19 to TRBJ2-1; 8 nucleotides align to TRBD2. The CDR3 runs to 15 residues. Germline V gives CDR1 FNHDT, CDR2 SITEND (reference sequence). The covered CDR3 bases are TGTGCCAGCAGTATAGTCGGGGGGGCGCTGGCT. Encoded protein: CASSIVGGALA. The entire CDR3 protein is CASSIVGGALAEQFF.

Regarding this clone: This sequence is one base from a far larger clone and is likely a read error. Genes here carry mouse names. The CDR3 end falls 4 residues outside the read, so it is completed with the germline J gene. The rearrangement joins TRBV13-2 to TRBJ2-7; 8 bases line up with TRBD2. V dropped 3 bases and J dropped 2; count of bases not matched to a gene: 4. The CDR3 length is 14 residues. CDR1 is NNHNN and CDR2 is SYGAGS in the germline V gene (reference sequence). The part of the CDR3 DNA that was read is TGTGCCAGCGGTGGGGCCTGGGGGGCCTAT. Its translation: CASGGAWGAY. The entire CDR3 protein is CASGGAWGAYEQYF.

This clone was found many times. Genes here carry mouse names. The CDR3 goes on 4 residues after the read ends, and that part is filled in from the germline J gene. The V gene is TRBV1, the J gene TRBJ1-2; tentative D call: TRBD1 (5 bases). The V and J ends lost 0 bases and 1 base respectively, with 9 bases between them. The CDR3 consists of 15 residues. Germline V gives CDR1 NSQYPW, CDR2 LRSPGD (reference sequence). The sequenced CDR3 bases are TGCACCTGCAGTGCAGATTCGCAGGGAAACTCC. Its protein is CTCSADSQGNS. The whole CDR3 is CTCSADSQGNSDYTF.

This clone was detected many times. Mouse names are used for the genes. This CDR3 reads CASSPDWGPSQNTLYF. The covered CDR3 bases are TGTGCCAGCAGCCCAGACTGGGGGCCTAGTCAAAAC. The chain couples TRBV19 to TRBJ2-4; 9 nucleotides agree with TRBD2. The read ends 4 residues early relative to the CDR3; the germline J gene fills the gap. J gave up 0 bases and V 5 bases, and 7 bases lay outside the gene matches. This CDR3 has 16 amino acids. Germline V gene data show CDR1 as FNHDT and CDR2 as SITEND (reference sequence).

This clone was picked up a small number of times. Gene names are the mouse ones. The read ends 4 residues shy of where the CDR3 ends; the end is completed using the germline J gene. This chain joins TRBV2 and TRBJ2-5; 8 positions agree with TRBD2. The V gene end was trimmed by 0 bases and the J gene end by 1 base; junction bases not matched to a gene: 6. CDR3 length: 17 amino acids. Germline values: CDR1 LGHNA, CDR2 YSYQKL. CDR3 sequence: CASSQDRWGEYQDTQYF. The part of the CDR3 DNA that was read is TGTGCCAGCAGCCAAGATCGCTGGGGGGAGTACCAAGAC.

This clone is medium-sized (0.01 to 0.1%) in the sample. Gene names follow the mouse nomenclature. The sequenced fragment ends 4 residues before the CDR3 boundary, so the rest is inferred from the germline J gene. This chain connects TRBV17 to TRBJ1-2; 12 positions match TRBD1. Germline lookup yields CDR1 MNHDT and CDR2 YYDKIL. This CDR3 is built from 16 residues. Germline trimming cut 1 base from V and 3 bases from J; bases unmatched to any gene: 3. The chain's CDR3 is CASSRAGTGGHSDYTF. The part of the CDR3 DNA that was read is TGTGCTAGCAGTAGAGCTGGGACAGGGGGCCACTCC.

A few counts support this clone. A read error likely explains this, since a far larger clone differs by one base. Gene names are mouse gene names. Coverage ceases 4 residues before the CDR3 finishes, and the germline J gene fills in the end. This chain joins TRBV1 and TRBJ2-3; 8 positions match TRBD2. CDR3 length: 14 amino acids. Germline CDR1 is NSQYPW and CDR2 is LRSPGD (reference sequence). V shed 6 bases, J shed 1 base, and the junction held 3 bases outside the gene matches. CDR3 DNA (partial): TGCACCTGCAGGGACTGGGCGGGTGCAGAA. Protein sequence: CTCRDWAGAE. The CDR3 in full is CTCRDWAGAETLYF.

This clone is labeled medium-sized. All gene names here are mouse names. Read sequence stops 4 residues before the CDR3 end, and the germline J gene provides the missing end. V gene TRBV16 combines with J gene TRBJ1-1; TRBD1 matches 7 bases. CDR1 is SGHSA, CDR2 FRNQAP, per germline. With V trimmed by 4 bases and J by 3 bases, 5 bases remained unmatched. CDR3 size: 14 residues. CDR3 DNA, as far as it was read: TGTGCAAGCAGCTACAGGGGCGGGGACACA. It yields the protein CASSYRGGDT. The full CDR3 reads CASSYRGGDTEVFF.

This clone was seen many times. The translated DNA and TCRdb's protein are not identical at residue 15; the protein here was translated from the DNA. The genes and germline here are from mouse. The read stops 3 residues short of the end of the CDR3; the missing end is completed from the germline J gene. The chain recombines TRBV4 with TRBJ1-3; 11 bases map to TRBD1. The CDR3 totals 18 residues. Germline V gene lookup returns CDR1 LGHDT and CDR2 YNNKQL (reference sequence). V trimming: 4 bases; J trimming: 0 bases; junction bases outside the gene matches: 8. CDR3 bases read: TGTGCCAGCAGCTCCCGGGACAGGGGGGGGAATTCTGGAAATACG. Amino acids: CASSSRDRGGNSGNT. The full CDR3 protein reads CASSSRDRGGNSGNTLYF.

This clone was picked up many times. Gene labels here are mouse ones. The read ends 4 residues shy of where the CDR3 ends; the end is completed using the germline J gene. The V gene is TRBV31, the J gene TRBJ2-7, with 11 bases identical to TRBD1. The junction had 15 bases not matched to a gene; V was cut back by 8 bases and J by 0 bases. Germline-derived CDR1 and CDR2 are GKSSPN and SITVG. The CDR3 extends over 17 amino acids. CDR3 sequence reads: CASRWADRGRTSYEQYF. CDR3 bases read: TGTGCCAGCAGGTGGGCGGACAGGGGGCGAACCTCCTAT.

This clone was detected many times. Gene names are mouse gene names. The read comes to an end 4 residues before the CDR3 does, leaving the germline J gene to fill in the end. The chain is built from TRBV13-2 and TRBJ2-1, with 7 bases identical to TRBD2. Germline CDR1 NNHNN, CDR2 SYGAGS (reference sequence). J lost 3 bases, V lost 3 bases, and 3 bases had no gene match. CDR3 length equals 14 residues. Incomplete CDR3 DNA: TGTGCCAGCGGTGGAGACTGGGTCTATGCT. It specifies CASGGDWVYA. The full CDR3 is CASGGDWVYAEQFF.

As concerns this clone: All gene names here are mouse names. Read sequence stops 4 residues before the CDR3 end, and the germline J gene provides the missing end. This sequence joins TRBV16 and TRBJ2-4; a possible D gene is TRBD2 (5 bases). The CDR3 covers 16 residues. The germline gives CDR1 SGHSA, CDR2 FRNQAP. Between the trimmed V and J ends, which lost 3 bases and 0 bases, there was a span of 13 bases. The CDR3 protein is CASSLVLVTSQNTLYF. The CDR3 DNA, read in part, is TGTGCAAGCAGCTTGGTACTGGTGACTAGTCAAAAC.

This clone was seen repeatedly, ten times or more. Mouse gene names apply. The read gets to within 4 residues of the CDR3 end, and the germline J gene fills in the rest. The V call is TRBV13-1, the J call TRBJ2-1; the match to TRBD1 covers 7 bases. From germline, CDR1 is NSHNY and CDR2 SYGAGN. V dropped 2 bases and J dropped 3; count of bases not matched to a gene: 5. The CDR3 totals 15 residues. CDR3 in amino acids: CASSEGAGGYAEQFF. The CDR3 bases that were read are TGTGCCAGCAGTGAAGGGGCAGGGGGCTATGCT.